This T cell receptor (beta chain) was identified in a study of beta chain features in type 1 diabetes. Study outcomes and limitations: A pattern of fewer insertions and more deletions at VDJ junctions was seen in type 1 diabetes patients. In comparison with healthy donors, patients had naive, central memory and Treg TCRB repertoires that appeared more similar.

The CDR3 covers 15 residues. V shed 5 bases and J shed 5 bases, with 16 bases lying between them. Germline CDR1 reads MNHEY; CDR2 reads SVGAGI. Expressed TCRB transcripts were sequenced after all isolated RNA was converted to cDNA. Assay: immunoSEQ multiplex PCR; the TCRdb copy retains only in-frame clones and omits some. The table shows 240,000 or so clones, with less than 35% occurring only once. This clone appeared a few times. Its antigen is undetermined. Sorting based on CD45RO/CCR7/CD25/CD127/CD95/CD27 separated CD4+ naive, central memory, regulatory and stem cell-like memory cells. The chain combines TRBV6-5 with TRBJ2-1, with no clear D. The receptor was derived from a man aged 30 to 45 in good health. The sample was central memory CD4+ T cells from blood. CDR3 DNA sequence: TGTGCCAGCAGTCTAGACACGTTAAGGAACAATGAGCAGTTCTTC. Translating it yields CASSLDTLRNNEQFF.